This T cell receptor beta chain originates from a study of post-analysis software for immune sequencing data. Study results and caveats: The study found TRBV5-6, TRBV5-1 and TRBV20-1 among about five TRBV segments more frequent in patients than controls.

The V gene's germline CDR1 is SGHAT and CDR2 FQDESV (reference sequence). Trimming cost V 5 bases and J 6 bases, with 17 bases left between them. The CDR3 has 14 amino acids. Researchers reported that TCR beta cDNA libraries carried unique molecular identifiers. TCRdb redid the calling of the PCR reads with MiXCR, one entry per CDR3 protein. The sample carries fewer than 900,000 distinct CDR3 sequences, roughly 50% recorded once. About this clonotype: Its antigen remains unknown.

Input material: blood. This TCR was recovered from a girl aged 5 to 17 with multiple sclerosis. The chain employs TRBV11-1 and TRBJ2-7, with D hard to call. The CDR3 DNA is TGTGCCAGCAGCACCTCGATGCGGTCAGCCGAGCAGTACTTC. It translates to CASSTSMRSAEQYF. The entire variable domain, with the rest obtained from reference TRBV11-1 and TRBJ2-7, is as follows: EAEVAQSPRYKITEKSQAVAFWCDPISGHATLYWYRQILGQGPELLVQFQDESVVDDSQLPKDRFSAERLKGVDSTLKIQPAELGDSAMYLCASSTSMRSAEQYFGPGTRLTVT.